This TCR beta chain was documented in a study of blood T cell repertoires in COVID-19. Study overall: Nucleic acid was either cDNA or gDNA, and it came from T cells, B-cell-depleted T cells, or PBMCs.

Germline lookup yields CDR1 SGHAT and CDR2 FQNNGV. The CDR3 loop spans 16 amino acids. V shed 3 bases and J shed 5 bases, with 14 bases lying between them. In the original processing: Reference gene primer amplification yielded estimated nucleated cell counts. The method was immunoSEQ multiplex PCR; TCRdb's version includes in-frame clones alone and lacks a portion of them. Clone size and the V and J calls come from that table; the DNA yielded D and trimming. The sample shows 200,000 to 250,000 clones, approximately 80% of them seen only once. Source material: peripheral blood. The sequence was obtained from a woman aged 40 to 49 with active or convalescent COVID-19. The rearrangement links TRBV11-2 to TRBJ1-6; D is unresolved. This CDR3 reads CASSFTHSSDNSPLHF. CDR3 DNA: TGTGCCAGCAGCTTCACCCACTCGTCGGATAATTCACCCCTCCACTTT. Supplemented by reference TRBV11-2 and TRBJ1-6, the full variable domain reads EAGVAQSPRYKIIEKRQSVAFWCNPISGHATLYWYQQILGQGPKLLIQFQNNGVVDDSQLPKDRFSAERLKGVDSTLKIQPAKLEDSAVYLCASSFTHSSDNSPLHFGNGTRLTVT.